This TCR beta chain was found in a study of tumor-infiltrating lymphocytes in primary liver carcinoma. Study at large: Recorded tumor stage was T1-T3 N0M0, with diameters of about 4.2 to 11 cm.

A constant-region primer served to make TCR beta cDNA from about 530 ng total RNA. Libraries covering TCR beta were generated through three nested multiplex PCR rounds (using a slightly modified ARM-PCR). Running about 11 cycles apiece, the first two PCR rounds relied on TRBV1-TRBV30 forward primers together with a C-beta reverse primer. TCRdb re-called the multiplex PCR reads with MiXCR, one entry per CDR3 protein. The table lists around 70,000 distinct CDR3 sequences, roughly 69% of them singletons. The study co-extracted DNA and RNA from around 20-30 mg of unsorted bulk tissue. Chronic HBV infection was present in the patients, who were treatment-naive. Trimming removed 7 bases at V and 7 bases at J, with 14 bases between. This CDR3 comprises 13 residues. Germline lookup yields CDR1 SGHAT and CDR2 FQNNGV. This clonotype is medium-sized by share.

The chain recombines TRBV11-2 with TRBJ2-1, with D perhaps TRBD1 or TRBD2 (5 bases each). Sequences were obtained from liver tumor tissue from sampling region 4. Subset indicated: tumor region T4, right-lateral pole. The clonotype originates from a middle-aged man with primary liver carcinoma and hepatitis B virus infection. The CDR3 loop reads CASNRGSGNEQFF. In DNA, the CDR3 is TGTGCCAGCAACCGGGGCTCTGGGAATGAGCAGTTCTTC.